These T cell receptor beta chains were read from a single sample in a study of T cell changes during pregnancy in multiple sclerosis. Method: immunoSEQ multiplex PCR; TCRdb's copy keeps in-frame clones and lacks some. The table shows about 43,000 clones, with just over 90% occurring only once. Input material: PBMCs (not recorded whether the cells were cultured). These receptor sequences come from a female donor with multiple sclerosis, enrolled in a pregnancy study. Each CDR3 is given with its conserved first and last residue. Fields, in order: clone size, J gene, D gene, V gene, CDR3 protein, CDR3 DNA. The D gene is left open where the match is weak. Some rows have no size entry. The others give once, few or many, or a class for an expanded clone.

size: once; J: TRBJ2-2; D: NA; V: TRBV27; CDR3: CASSARAPTTGELFF; DNA: TGTGCCAGCAGCGCCAGGGCTCCGACCACCGGGGAGCTGTTTTTT
size: NA; J: TRBJ1-1; D: NA; V: TRBV6-6; CDR3: CASSSPGQGTEAFF; DNA: TGTGCCAGCAGTTCCCCGGGACAAGGCACTGAAGCTTTCTTT
size: NA; J: TRBJ2-3; D: NA; V: TRBV10-3; CDR3: CAISEGGAGTDTQYF; DNA: TGTGCCATCAGTGAGGGGGGGGCGGGCACAGATACGCAGTATTTT
size: once; J: TRBJ1-2; D: TRBD1; V: TRBV6-6; CDR3: CASRITPEGAFGYTF; DNA: TGTGCCAGCAGAATTACCCCGGAGGGGGCATTTGGCTACACCTTC
size: NA; J: TRBJ2-7; D: NA; V: TRBV21-1; CDR3: CASSSKRQGAKEQYF; DNA: TGTGCCAGCAGCAGTAAAAGACAGGGGGCGAAGGAGCAGTACTTC
size: NA; J: TRBJ1-3; D: TRBD1; V: TRBV10-3; CDR3: CAISEGTVTSGNTIYF; DNA: TGTGCCATCAGTGAGGGGACAGTCACCTCTGGAAACACCATATATTTT
size: NA; J: TRBJ1-1; D: NA; V: TRBV30; CDR3: CAWSVTGPEAFF; DNA: TGTGCCTGGAGTGTAACAGGGCCTGAAGCTTTCTTT
size: NA; J: TRBJ2-1; D: TRBD1; V: TRBV6-6; CDR3: CASSNRDRGGDEQFF; DNA: TGTGCCAGCAGTAACCGGGACAGGGGAGGCGATGAGCAGTTCTTC
size: once; J: TRBJ2-1; D: NA; V: TRBV7-9; CDR3: CASSLTGTYNEQFF; DNA: TGTGCCAGCAGCTTAACAGGGACCTACAATGAGCAGTTCTTC
size: NA; J: TRBJ2-3; D: TRBD2; V: TRBV6-1; CDR3: CASSEYLVAGDILDTQYF; DNA: TGTGCCAGCAGTGAATATCTAGTTGCGGGAGATATATTAGATACGCAGTATTTT
size: NA; J: TRBJ2-3; D: NA; V: TRBV27; CDR3: CASSQSGTFHTDTQYF; DNA: TGTGCCAGCAGTCAAAGCGGGACATTCCACACAGATACGCAGTATTTT
size: NA; J: TRBJ1-2; D: TRBD1; V: TRBV6-1; CDR3: CASSERTGRRTF; DNA: TGTGCCAGCAGTGAAAGGACAGGGCGGAGGACCTTC
size: NA; J: TRBJ1-2; D: TRBD1; V: TRBV7-9; CDR3: CASSEYIGTGDGYTF; DNA: TGTGCCAGCAGCGAATACATCGGGACAGGGGATGGCTACACCTTC
size: NA; J: TRBJ2-3; D: NA; V: TRBV7-9; CDR3: CASSLAVQPSTDTQYF; DNA: TGTGCCAGCAGCTTAGCGGTACAGCCTAGCACAGATACGCAGTATTTT
size: NA; J: TRBJ2-7; D: NA; V: TRBV6-1; CDR3: CASRAGQGANEQYF; DNA: TGTGCCAGCAGGGCGGGACAAGGGGCGAACGAGCAGTACTTC
size: NA; J: TRBJ2-1; D: TRBD1; V: TRBV9; CDR3: CASTGETGGWGYNEQFF; DNA: TGTGCCAGCACTGGGGAGACAGGGGGCTGGGGCTACAATGAGCAGTTCTTC
size: once; J: TRBJ1-2; D: NA; V: TRBV5-1; CDR3: CASSPERAPSVSYTF; DNA: TGCGCCAGCAGCCCTGAGAGGGCCCCTAGTGTAAGCTACACCTTC
size: few; J: TRBJ2-7; D: NA; V: TRBV28; CDR3: CASSLMRAGAYEQYF; DNA: TGTGCCAGCAGTTTAATGCGGGCTGGCGCCTACGAGCAGTACTTC
size: NA; J: TRBJ2-3; D: NA; V: TRBV18; CDR3: CASPRRLSGPADTQYF; DNA: TGTGCCAGCCCTCGTCGGTTGAGCGGGCCAGCCGATACGCAGTATTTT
size: NA; J: TRBJ2-3; D: TRBD2; V: TRBV4-1; CDR3: CASSQVLGTSGIPLRDTQYF; DNA: TGCGCCAGCAGCCAAGTTTTAGGGACTAGCGGGATACCTTTGAGAGATACGCAGTATTTT
size: NA; J: TRBJ2-6; D: NA; V: TRBV5-5; CDR3: CASSWSSGANVLTF; DNA: TGTGCCAGCAGCTGGTCCTCTGGGGCCAACGTCCTGACTTTC
size: NA; J: TRBJ1-2; D: TRBD1; V: TRBV2; CDR3: CASSEGTGVGYGYTF; DNA: TGTGCCAGCAGTGAAGGGACAGGGGTAGGGTATGGCTACACCTTC
size: NA; J: TRBJ1-1; D: NA; V: TRBV4-1; CDR3: CASSQADSFNTEAFF; DNA: TGCGCCAGCAGCCAAGCAGACAGCTTTAACACTGAAGCTTTCTTT
size: NA; J: TRBJ2-1; D: NA; V: TRBV11-2; CDR3: CASSLSGDGYNEQFF; DNA: TGTGCCAGCAGCTTATCCGGGGACGGTTACAATGAGCAGTTCTTC
size: NA; J: TRBJ2-3; D: NA; V: TRBV7-9; CDR3: CASSPKWADTQYF; DNA: TGTGCCAGCAGCCCAAAGTGGGCAGATACGCAGTATTTT
size: NA; J: TRBJ1-1; D: TRBD1; V: TRBV19; CDR3: CASSTRQGVDTEAFF; DNA: TGTGCCAGTAGTACTCGACAGGGGGTTGACACTGAAGCTTTCTTT
size: NA; J: TRBJ2-3; D: NA; V: TRBV4-1; CDR3: CASSQEWSGPTDTQYF; DNA: TGCGCCAGCAGCCAAGAATGGTCGGGTCCAACAGATACGCAGTATTTT